Below, one T cell receptor (beta chain) is given with its context. The PCR ran on 60 Vbeta and 13 Jbeta primers. Assay used: immunoSEQ multiplex PCR; TCRdb lists only in-frame clones, some missing. The repertoire holds about 160,000 clones, with 65% to 80% as singletons. The sample is drawn from a study of cytomegalovirus exposure and HLA in healthy donors. The sample comprised PBMCs. This clonotype originated in a female donor in good health and CMV-seronegative.

The CDR3 here is CASSSGTARVGELFF. As DNA, the CDR3 is TGTGCCAGCAGTTCCGGGACAGCGCGGGTCGGGGAGCTGTTTTTT. The rearrangement uses TRBV27 and TRBJ2-2, with 7 positions matching TRBD1. The CDR3 is 15 amino acids. Germline V gene data show CDR1 as MNHEY and CDR2 as SMNVEV (reference sequence). J lost 7 bases, V lost 4 bases, and 9 bases had no gene match.